This T cell receptor (beta chain) was obtained from a study of cytomegalovirus exposure and HLA in healthy donors. Whole-study context: Per a later analysis, the approximately 690 first-cohort and fewer than 150 validation repertoires shared one platform. Regarding the study as a whole: Among TCR sequences, most were rare, though some public TCRs appeared in many donors. There were approximately 150 TCR beta chains listed as cytomegalovirus-associated.

The study drew the donors from its approximately 120-subject validation cohort, separate from the approximately 700-subject first cohort. Trimming cost V 0 bases and J 0 bases, with 13 bases left between them. The germline V gene encodes CDR1 SGHDT and CDR2 YYEEEE. The CDR3 is 17 residues long. On this clone itself: Its antigen is unknown.

Sequencing was performed with immunoSEQ multiplex PCR; in TCRdb, only in-frame clones are kept and a portion is missing. This sample has 250,000 to 300,000 clones, with roughly 85% found just once. Specimen: PBMCs. The receptor comes from a woman between 18 and 29 years old in good health and CMV-seronegative. The rearrangement uses TRBV5-6 and TRBJ1-5, with TRBD1 as a possible D gene (6 bases). The CDR3 region is CASSLGTRTDSNQPQHF. In DNA, the CDR3 is TGTGCCAGCAGCTTGGGGACTCGGACAGATAGCAATCAGCCCCAGCATTTT.